The 4 T cell receptor beta chains below all came from one sample that was sequenced in a study of long-term antiretroviral therapy in people with HIV. Sequencing used immunoSEQ v3.0 at survey level. The assay was immunoSEQ multiplex PCR, and TCRdb's table has in-frame clones only and misses some. In the table there are about 27,000 clones, 60% to 85% of which are singletons. The sample consisted of unsorted PBMCs, taken 2.1 years after starting antiretroviral therapy. These TCRs come from a man between 25 and 39 years old with HIV.

This sequence joins TRBV30 and TRBJ1-1; no firm D call. V lost 2 bases and J lost 1, with 8 bases in between. In germline, CDR1 is GTSNPN, CDR2 SVGIG (reference sequence). The CDR3 contains 13 residues. DNA of the CDR3: TGTGCCTGGAGTCACGACCGGAACACTGAAGCTTTCTTT. Translating gives CAWSHDRNTEAFF.

This chain uses TRBV7-9 with TRBJ1-6; the D is unclear. CDR1 is SEHNR and CDR2 is FQNEAQ in the germline V gene (reference sequence). V was pared by 3 bases and J by 6 bases, with 9 bases between. This CDR3 is 14 amino acids long. The CDR3 spells CASSLERSNSPLHF. DNA for the CDR3: TGTGCCAGCAGCTTGGAGAGGAGTAATTCACCCCTCCACTTT.

This chain uses TRBV11-3 with TRBJ2-1; 9 nucleotides agree with TRBD2. Germline values: CDR1 SGHNT, CDR2 YENEEA. V lost 6 bases, J lost 6 bases, and 3 bases stayed unmatched. The CDR3 has 13 amino acids. The CDR3 loop reads CASSSGSGNEQFF. The CDR3 coding sequence is TGTGCCAGCAGTAGCGGGAGTGGCAATGAGCAGTTCTTC.

This clone is large by share. The rearrangement uses TRBV19 and TRBJ2-7; D is unresolved. The CDR3 totals 14 residues. Per germline, CDR1 LNHDA and CDR2 SQIVND (reference sequence). V lost 0 bases, J lost 5 bases, and 11 bases lay in between. The CDR3 region has the DNA TGTGCCAGTAGTATAGAAGGGTCCCCTGACGAGCAGTACTTC. Translating it yields CASSIEGSPDEQYF.